The 20 T cell receptor beta chains listed next were all sequenced from one sample in a study of T cell repertoires in cytomegalovirus infection. TCRdb used MiXCR to reprocess the reads, holding one entry per CDR3 protein. Seen here are roughly 720,000 distinct CDR3 sequences, approximately 34% observed once, and the top ten hold roughly 2.8%. Specimen: PBMCs. These receptors came from a human donor in good health (CMV status not recorded). Some clones in this sample may be carry-over from other donors' samples.

The chain has TRBV7-2 and TRBJ2-5, with D tentatively TRBD1 (5 bases). V lost 8 bases to trimming and J lost 6 bases, with 19 bases between them. Germline CDR1 and CDR2: SGHTA and FQGNSA. This CDR3 spans 14 amino acids. CDR3 loop: CASGHLMGWQTQYF. The CDR3 nucleotides are TGTGCCAGCGGACACTTGATGGGTTGGCAGACCCAGTACTTC.

There are a few counts of this clonotype. This chain links TRBV20-1 with TRBJ1-1; a possible D gene is TRBD1 (5 bases). Trimming took off 5 bases at V and 1 base at J, with 11 bases between the two ends. This CDR3 comprises 13 residues. Germline CDR1 and CDR2: DFQATT and SNEGSKA (reference sequence). The CDR3 sequence is CSAPGGSNTEAFF. Written as DNA, the CDR3 is TGCAGTGCTCCCGGGGGGTCGAACACTGAAGCTTTCTTT.

This clonotype was seen repeatedly, ten times or more. V is TRBV7-2 and J is TRBJ1-5; TRBD1 is a possible D gene (5 bases). Germline V gene sequence: CDR1 SGHTA, CDR2 FQGNSA. Between the trimmed V and J ends, which lost 1 base and 0 bases, there was a span of 7 bases. The CDR3 sequence is 15 residues long. Written as DNA, the CDR3 is TGTGCCAGCAGCTTAGGCAGGGATAGCAATCAGCCCCAGCATTTT. Translating it yields CASSLGRDSNQPQHF.

V is TRBV25-1 and J is TRBJ1-4; no definite D call. Trimming pared 3 bases from V and 8 bases from J, leaving 16 bases between. This CDR3 is built from 15 residues. CDR1 is MGHDK and CDR2 is SYGVNS in the germline V gene. The CDR3 sequence: CASSDIDQAGEKLFF. The CDR3 DNA reads TGTGCCAGCAGTGACATCGATCAGGCCGGGGAAAAACTGTTTTTT.

The chain carries TRBV27 and TRBJ2-1; 7 bases agree with TRBD2. Germline V gives CDR1 MNHEY, CDR2 SMNVEV (reference sequence). V was clipped by 6 bases and J by 4 bases; unmatched bases: 24. The CDR3 covers 20 residues. The CDR3 sequence: CASSRRTSREHRMVYNEQFF. The CDR3 coding sequence is TGTGCCAGCAGCCGTAGGACTAGTCGGGAGCATAGGATGGTGTACAATGAGCAGTTCTTC.

The genes are TRBV10-3 and TRBJ2-4; D might be TRBD1 (7 bases). V lost 2 bases and J lost 1, with 12 bases in between. The CDR3 length is 16 residues. The germline gives CDR1 ENHRY, CDR2 SYGVKD. CDR3 region: CAISEQGGGAKNIQYF. In nucleotides, the CDR3 is TGTGCCATCAGTGAGCAGGGGGGTGGGGCCAAAAACATTCAGTACTTC.

The table lists this clonotype with many counts. The CDR3 DNA reads as TGTGCCAGCAGTTTTGGTGGGAGGGGGGATGAGCAGTTCTTC. The encoded protein is CASSFGGRGDEQFF. This sequence joins TRBV12-3 or TRBV12-4 and TRBJ2-1; a weak D match, TRBD2 (7 bases). V was trimmed by 3 bases and J by 8 bases, leaving 14 bases between them. The CDR3 extends over 14 amino acids.

This rearrangement joins TRBV12-3 or TRBV12-4 to TRBJ2-2, with 11 bases that match TRBD2. The CDR3 sequence is 18 residues long. The trim removed 0 bases at V and 3 bases at J, leaving 6 bases unmatched. CDR3 residues: CASSLAFSSGRHTGELFF. The CDR3 region has the DNA TGTGCCAGCAGTTTAGCGTTTTCTAGCGGGAGGCACACCGGGGAGCTGTTTTTT.

This clonotype was detected only a few times. The genes are TRBV11-2 and TRBJ1-4, with D uncertain. Germline lookup yields CDR1 SGHAT and CDR2 FQNNGV. The CDR3 loop spans 14 amino acids. Trimming removed 1 base from V and 8 bases from J, with 11 bases in between. CDR3 sequence (DNA): TGTGCCAGCAGCTTAGGGATGAGCAAGGAAAAACTGTTTTTT. Translating it yields CASSLGMSKEKLFF.

The rearrangement links TRBV10-3 to TRBJ2-1; 14 nucleotides line up with TRBD2. J lost 5 bases, V lost 8 bases, and 5 bases had no gene match. The CDR3 runs 15 residues. CDR1 is ENHRY and CDR2 is SYGVKD in the germline V gene. For the CDR3, the DNA is TGTGCCATCGGGACTAGCGGGAGAGGCAACAATGAGCAGTTCTTC. It encodes CAIGTSGRGNNEQFF.

The sample holds many counts of this clonotype. The chain employs TRBV7-6 and TRBJ2-5; no firm D call. CDR1 is SGHVS and CDR2 is FNYEAQ in the germline V gene. Trimming stripped 7 bases from V and 4 bases from J, with 13 bases between. CDR3 length: 13 residues. CDR3 in amino acids: CASTVVGGETQYF. In DNA, the CDR3 is TGTGCCAGCACCGTAGTCGGTGGAGAGACCCAGTACTTC.

The rearrangement joins TRBV7-9 to TRBJ1-4, with D perhaps matching TRBD1 (5 bases). The CDR3 totals 18 residues. Germline lookup yields CDR1 SEHNR and CDR2 FQNEAQ (reference sequence). Trimming removed 7 bases at V and 6 bases at J, with 27 bases between. The CDR3, as DNA: TGTGCCAGCATCCAGAGGGACCAAGCTTTGGGCTTCCATGAAAAACTGTTTTTT. Translated: CASIQRDQALGFHEKLFF.

The chain uses TRBV5-1 and TRBJ2-3; tentative D call: TRBD1 (6 bases). Trimming pared 4 bases from V and 1 base from J, leaving 16 bases between. The CDR3 spans 16 residues. The V gene's germline CDR1 is SGHRS and CDR2 YFSETQ. The CDR3 region has the DNA TGCGCCAGCAGCATGATGACAGGAGGTCGCACAGATACGCAGTATTTT. It encodes CASSMMTGGRTDTQYF.

This clonotype was counted a few times. The rearrangement uses TRBV29-1 and TRBJ2-3, with D possibly TRBD1 on 5 matching bases. This CDR3 contains 16 residues. The germline CDR1 and CDR2 sequences are SQVTM and ANQGSEA. The V end was cut by 5 bases, the J end by 4 bases, with 22 bases between. CDR3 nucleotide sequence: TGCAGCGTTACATATAAAGGGGCAGGAAGAGCAGATACGCAGTATTTT. Translating it yields CSVTYKGAGRADTQYF.

The chain combines TRBV2 with TRBJ2-3; 15 bases align to TRBD2. The ends lost 6 bases at V and 3 bases at J; junction bases unmatched: 7. The V gene's germline CDR1 is SNHLY and CDR2 FYNNEI. The CDR3 consists of 17 residues. The CDR3 region is CASRQRTSGGATDTQYF. The CDR3 DNA reads as TGTGCCAGCAGACAAAGGACTAGCGGGGGGGCAACAGATACGCAGTATTTT.

This clonotype was detected a few times. The J gene is TRBJ2-1, the V gene TRBV7-6; D possibly matches TRBD1 or TRBD2 (5 bases each). The V gene lost 1 base and the J gene lost 7 bases, with 14 bases spanning the gap. Germline loops: CDR1 SGHVS, CDR2 FNYEAQ. The CDR3 runs 15 residues. The DNA for the CDR3 is TGTGCCAGCAGCTTAGGGGCAGGGAGCATGAATGAGCAGTTCTTC. Protein product: CASSLGAGSMNEQFF.

This clonotype occurred once. This likely comes from a read error, as the CDR3 has no conserved phenylalanine or tryptophan at its end. The CDR3 sequence: CASSKGTGGGDTQYL. DNA for the CDR3: TGTGCCAGCAGCAAAGGGACAGGGGGAGGTGATACGCAGTATTTG. V is TRBV7-6 and J is TRBJ2-3; TRBD1 matches at 11 bases. The CDR3 contains 15 residues. Germline-derived CDR1 and CDR2 are SGHVS and FNYEAQ. V lost 5 bases and J lost 6; bases outside the gene matches: 7.

Regarding this clonotype: This may be a read error: a much more frequent sequence differs by one nucleotide. CDR3 DNA sequence: TGTGCCAGCAGCGACCCCTCGGGAGGGCCTTCCGATGAGCGGTTCTTC. It is translated as CASSDPSGGPSDERFF. The chain links TRBV7-6 to TRBJ2-1; 8 bases fit TRBD2. Germline V gives CDR1 SGHVS, CDR2 FNYEAQ. The CDR3 length is 16 residues.

The genes are TRBV19 and TRBJ2-2; 8 positions match TRBD1. The CDR3 is 16 amino acids. J gave up 3 bases and V 3 bases, and 6 bases lay outside the gene matches. CDR1 is LNHDA and CDR2 is SQIVND in the germline V gene (reference sequence). The CDR3 coding sequence is TGTGCCAGTAGTATGGACAGGGAGTTTGACACCGGGGAGCTGTTTTTT. Translated: CASSMDREFDTGELFF. Variable domain in full (rest from reference TRBV19 and TRBJ2-2): DGGITQSPKYLFRKEGQNVTLSCEQNLNHDAMYWYRQDPGQGLRLIYYSQIVNDFQKGDIAEGYSVSREKKESFPLTVTSAQKNPTAFYLCASSMDREFDTGELFFGEGSRLTVL.

This sequence joins TRBV19 and TRBJ1-3; no firm D call. V gave up 8 bases and J gave up 0 bases, with 8 bases separating them. This CDR3 has 13 residues. Germline lookup yields CDR1 LNHDA and CDR2 SQIVND (reference sequence). CDR3 DNA: TGTGCCAGTTACAGCCCCTCTGGAAACACCATATATTTT. Its protein product is CASYSPSGNTIYF.